This passage covers 32 T cell receptor beta chains from one sample sequenced in a study of T cells expressing NK-cell markers (dated by TCRdb to the early 2020s). Library creation used 5' RACE. The reads were generated on an Illumina HiSeq 2000. Each CDR3 protein sequence appears as one entry after TCRdb reprocessed the reads, and no DNA is included. In this sample's table one finds about 260,000 distinct CDR3 sequences. The ten largest account for around 4.3% of the sample. Sequencing was done on a sample of blood T cells: a sorted CD56 or NKG2C T cell subset, CD4+ or CD8+ T cells, or bulk PBMC T cells (not recorded which). All receptors derive from a woman aged 18 to 75 in good health.

The chain joins TRBV12-3 or TRBV12-4 to TRBJ1-6. This CDR3 comprises 15 residues. The CDR3 loop reads CASSSQGPSSSPLHF.

The rearrangement uses TRBV7-6 and TRBJ2-7. Germline V gene lookup returns CDR1 SGHVS and CDR2 FNYEAQ. This CDR3 comprises 11 residues. CDR3 sequence: CAVRRGYEQYF.

The chain recombines TRBV5-4 with TRBJ1-2. The CDR3 length is 15 residues. Looked up from germline, CDR1 is SGHNT and CDR2 is YYREEE (reference sequence). The chain's CDR3 is CASTRDSGSNYGYTF.

This chain uses TRBV28 with TRBJ2-2; TCRdb lists TRBD1, though no DNA is available to test this call. Germline V gene data show CDR1 as MDHEN and CDR2 as SYDVKM. The CDR3 consists of 19 residues. The CDR3 region is CASSNRRGITGDYTGELFF.

This chain uses TRBV5-1 with TRBJ1-1; TCRdb proposes TRBD1, but this gene call is untestable without DNA. Germline V gives CDR1 SGHRS, CDR2 YFSETQ. The CDR3 is 14 residues long. The CDR3 loop reads CATTLGGASTEAFF. The full variable domain, its missing parts supplied by reference TRBV5-1 and TRBJ1-1, is KAGVTQTPRYLIKTRGQQVTLSCSPISGHRSVSWYQQTPGQGLQFLFEYFSETQRNKGNFPGRFSGRQFSNSRSEMNVSTLELGDSALYLCATTLGGASTEAFFGQGTRLTVV.

This sequence joins TRBV29-1 and TRBJ2-3; the TCRdb D gene call, TRBD1, has no DNA to confirm it. Looked up from germline, CDR1 is SQVTM and CDR2 is ANQGSEA. CDR3 length: 14 amino acids. The CDR3 sequence: CSVYKGGPTDTQYF.

The chain links TRBV6-1 to TRBJ2-7; the D call of TRBD2 rests on TCRdb alone, since no DNA is present to check it. The CDR3 is 14 residues long. Germline lookup yields CDR1 MNHNS and CDR2 SASEGT. CDR3 residues: CASSQDYPLREQYF.

The chain links TRBV30 to TRBJ2-2; absent DNA, TCRdb's TRBD2 call cannot be checked. The CDR3 contains 12 residues. The germline gives CDR1 GTSNPN, CDR2 SVGIG (reference sequence). CDR3: CAWNPSVGELFF.

The gene calls are TRBV7-3 and TRBJ2-1; the D call from TCRdb, TRBD2, cannot be confirmed without DNA. There are 14 residues in the CDR3. Germline V lookup: CDR1 SGHTA, CDR2 FQGTGA. The CDR3 spells CASSPSGRRDEQFF.

This chain links TRBV30 with TRBJ2-2. Per the germline V gene, CDR1 is GTSNPN and CDR2 is SVGIG (reference sequence). CDR3 size: 12 residues. CDR3 region: CAWRGYTGELFF.

This chain joins TRBV20-1 and TRBJ1-1. The CDR3 length is 14 residues. Germline CDR1 is DFQATT and CDR2 is SNEGSKA (reference sequence). CDR3 protein: CSARIRGRNTEAFF.

The rearrangement uses TRBV12-3 or TRBV12-4 and TRBJ1-1; with no DNA, the TCRdb D assignment of TRBD1 cannot be verified. The length of the CDR3 is 11 residues. CDR3 in amino acids: CASSNGNEAFF.

The chain joins TRBV20-1 to TRBJ2-7; the D gene TCRdb calls, TRBD1, cannot be checked with no DNA. Germline V CDR1 and CDR2: DFQATT, SNEGSKA (reference sequence). The CDR3 has 15 amino acids. The CDR3 is CSARALQTIIYEQYF.

The chain links TRBV4-2 to TRBJ2-1; TCRdb's D call of TRBD2 is untestable without DNA. The CDR3 totals 15 residues. Looked up from germline, CDR1 is LGHNA and CDR2 is YNFKEQ. The CDR3 spells CASSQIAGSFSEQFF.

The gene calls are TRBV12-3 or TRBV12-4 and TRBJ1-2; TCRdb calls TRBD1, which cannot be checked without DNA. The CDR3 loop spans 12 amino acids. Here the CDR3 reads CASSSGPTGYTF.

J is TRBJ2-5 and V is TRBV5-4; with no DNA, the TCRdb D assignment of TRBD1 cannot be verified. Looked up from germline, CDR1 is SGHNT and CDR2 is YYREEE (reference sequence). This CDR3 region has 14 residues. The CDR3 loop is CASSLPPDQETQYF.

This sequence joins TRBV7-2 and TRBJ2-1; TCRdb's D call, TRBD2, is unchecked because there is no DNA. The germline V gene encodes CDR1 SGHTA and CDR2 FQGNSA. CDR3 length: 14 amino acids. CDR3 sequence reads: CASSRAFTYNEQFF.

The chain uses TRBV5-1 and TRBJ1-6; TCRdb reports TRBD1, a call that lacks DNA to check it against. Germline V gene sequence: CDR1 SGHRS, CDR2 YFSETQ. CDR3 length: 15 residues. The CDR3 loop reads CASSWGEDRRLPLHF.

The chain couples TRBV6-2 or TRBV6-3 to TRBJ1-5; TCRdb's D call of TRBD1 is untestable without DNA. The germline gives CDR1 MNHEY, CDR2 SVGEGT. This CDR3 spans 13 amino acids. CDR3 region: CASGGRGNQPQHF.

This chain uses TRBV2 with TRBJ2-2; there is no DNA to check the TCRdb D call of TRBD1. CDR1 and CDR2 (germline): SNHLY, FYNNEI. This CDR3 comprises 12 residues. The CDR3 loop is CASNRGTGELFF.

CDR3 in amino acids: CAGGTANQPQHF. V gene TRBV2 combines with J gene TRBJ1-5; with no DNA, the TCRdb D assignment of TRBD1 cannot be verified. This CDR3 has 12 residues. The germline CDR1 and CDR2 sequences are SNHLY and FYNNEI.

This chain links TRBV19 with TRBJ2-5; lacking DNA, the TRBD2 call made by TCRdb goes unchecked. CDR3 length: 20 amino acids. From germline, CDR1 is LNHDA and CDR2 SQIVND (reference sequence). This CDR3 is CASSMALGLAGGPHKETQYF.

The V gene is TRBV7-2, the J gene TRBJ2-3; the D gene TCRdb calls, TRBD2, cannot be checked with no DNA. CDR1 is SGHTA, CDR2 FQGNSA, per germline. The CDR3 covers 15 residues. CDR3 amino acids: CASLLSLAWTDTQYF.

The gene calls are TRBV29-1 and TRBJ1-1. In germline, CDR1 is SQVTM, CDR2 ANQGSEA. The CDR3 runs to 12 residues. The CDR3 loop is CSVGSRNTEAFF. Complete variable domain (other parts from reference TRBV29-1 and TRBJ1-1): SAVISQKPSRDICQRGTSLTIQCQVDSQVTMMFWYRQQPGQSLTLIATANQGSEATYESGFVIDKFPISRPNLTFSTLTVSNMSPEDSSIYLCSVGSRNTEAFFGQGTRLTVV.

The V call is TRBV7-8, the J call TRBJ1-1; TCRdb's D call, TRBD1, is unchecked because there is no DNA. The CDR3 extends over 13 amino acids. From germline, CDR1 is SGHVS and CDR2 FQNEAQ. The CDR3 sequence is CASASDRETEAFF.

This chain joins TRBV19 and TRBJ2-5; lacking DNA, the TRBD1 call made by TCRdb goes unchecked. CDR3 length: 14 amino acids. Germline V gives CDR1 LNHDA, CDR2 SQIVND (reference sequence). CDR3 loop: CASSMTGARETQYF.

V is TRBV6-5 and J is TRBJ1-2; the TRBD1 assignment by TCRdb is unverifiable without DNA. The CDR3 consists of 16 residues. From germline, CDR1 is MNHEY and CDR2 SVGAGI. The CDR3 reads CASSYSGDRTNYGYTF.

The chain uses TRBV4-3 and TRBJ1-1; the D gene TCRdb calls, TRBD1, cannot be checked with no DNA. Germline values: CDR1 LGHNA, CDR2 YSLEER. This CDR3 is built from 20 residues. CDR3 in amino acids: CASKVRQEPRIKPMNTEAFF.

The chain joins TRBV18 to TRBJ2-1. The germline V gene has CDR1 KGHSH and CDR2 LQKENI. The CDR3 length is 14 residues. CDR3: CASSPETGWGEQFF.

V usage is TRBV20-1 and J usage is TRBJ2-7; absent DNA, TCRdb's TRBD1 call cannot be checked. The CDR3 consists of 14 residues. Germline-derived CDR1 and CDR2 are DFQATT and SNEGSKA (reference sequence). CDR3: CSARGSDRTYEQYF.

This chain uses TRBV28 with TRBJ2-7; there is no DNA to check the TCRdb D call of TRBD2. The CDR3 runs to 16 residues. Germline CDR1 reads MDHEN; CDR2 reads SYDVKM. The CDR3: CASSSEGLAELYEQYF.

The chain's CDR3 is CASSHGTGGEKLFF. The V call is TRBV4-3, the J call TRBJ1-4; TCRdb names TRBD1, which stays unverified in the absence of DNA. The CDR3 is made up of 14 amino acids. CDR1 is LGHNA and CDR2 is YSLEER in the germline V gene.